This T cell receptor beta chain comes out of a study of tumor-infiltrating lymphocytes in primary liver carcinoma. Reverse transcription of approximately 500 ng total RNA with a constant-region primer produced TCR beta cDNA. Slightly modified ARM-PCR, run as three nested multiplex PCR rounds, produced the TCR beta libraries. In the first two PCR rounds, TRBV1-TRBV30 forward primers were paired with a C-beta reverse primer, and each round lasted roughly 10 cycles. TCRdb fed the multiplex PCR reads into MiXCR, producing one record per CDR3 protein. The repertoire holds around 54,000 distinct CDR3 sequences, with over 65% as singletons. Investigators took RNA and DNA out together from roughly 21-30 mg of unsorted bulk tissue. Primary liver carcinoma, confirmed by histopathology, was surgically resected. V lost 11 bases, J lost 11 bases, and 15 bases stayed unmatched. This CDR3 has 13 amino acids. The germline gives CDR1 MNHEY, CDR2 SVGAGI.

Findings and limits, study-wide: Tumor region pairs outstripped tumor-adjacent and tumor-blood pairs in overlap. Relative to blood, tumors carried a significantly larger fraction of the repertoire in their top 250 clones (p = 0.039).

Concerning this clonotype: What it recognizes is unknown.

The TCR originated in a man aged 35-49 years with primary liver carcinoma and hepatitis B virus infection. Input material: liver tumor tissue from sampling region 2. Subset denoted: tumor region T2, inferior pole. The chain carries TRBV6-5 and TRBJ2-1; 7 bases are shared with TRBD1. The CDR3 is CADSSGTARKQFF. The DNA for the CDR3 is TGTGCCGACAGTTCGGGGACAGCCAGGAAGCAGTTCTTC.